This TCR beta chain stems from a study of early T cells in non-severe SARS-CoV-2 infection. Study in general: Chains were unpaired, as sequencing was done on bulk RNA from unsorted whole blood. General observations from the study: The VDJdb matching leaned toward anti-spike CD8 responses and overlooked private and CD4 specificities.

Per the germline V gene, CDR1 is SGHAT and CDR2 is FQNNGV. The V end lost 4 bases, the J end lost 1 base, and 11 bases lay between the germline ends. This CDR3 spans 14 amino acids. Unique molecular identifiers tagged individual cDNA molecules. Using its own MiXCR run on the 5' RACE reads, TCRdb lists one record per CDR3 protein. The sample includes more than 20,000 distinct CDR3 sequences, about 4% of them seen just once. This clonotype was recorded many times. Antigen unknown. The TCR comes from an adult who was a healthcare worker with PCR-confirmed SARS-CoV-2 infection or an uninfected control (not recorded which). The J gene is TRBJ2-7, the V gene TRBV11-2, with a possible D match to TRBD1 (6 bases). The sample comprised whole blood. CDR3 loop: CASSYWTESYEQYF. CDR3 in DNA: TGTGCCAGCAGCTATTGGACAGAATCCTACGAGCAGTACTTC. Full variable domain (remainder filled in from reference TRBV11-2 and TRBJ2-7): EAGVAQSPRYKIIEKRQSVAFWCNPISGHATLYWYQQILGQGPKLLIQFQNNGVVDDSQLPKDRFSAERLKGVDSTLKIQPAKLEDSAVYLCASSYWTESYEQYFGPGTRLTVT.